This T cell receptor (beta chain) was recovered during a study of blood T cells in healthy people across ages. Trimming took off 0 bases at V and 0 bases at J, with 7 bases between the two ends. This CDR3 is 14 amino acids long. Germline V gives CDR1 GTSNPN, CDR2 SVGIG (reference sequence). For the second PCR, which ran for about 7 to 11 cycles, a sample-barcoded 5' primer and a J-beta primer mix were used. TCRdb reprocessed the 5' RACE reads with MiXCR, giving one entry per CDR3 protein. The repertoire holds approximately 1,700,000 distinct CDR3 sequences, with approximately 39% as singletons. Worth noting for this clonotype: Its antigen remains unknown.

All donors came from Russia, were Caucasian and healthy, and spanned ages roughly 6 to 100. Study-level points and caveats: In long-lived donors, naive CD4+ cell counts and diversity exceeded those of aged donors. Unsorted PBMCs ruled out conclusive naive versus antigen-experienced comparison.

The chain is built from TRBV30 and TRBJ2-3, with D uncertain. The material sequenced was blood. This sequence was found in a human donor in good health. The CDR3 DNA is TGTGCCTGGAGTGTACTGGTTAGCACAGATACGCAGTATTTT. It is translated as CAWSVLVSTDTQYF.